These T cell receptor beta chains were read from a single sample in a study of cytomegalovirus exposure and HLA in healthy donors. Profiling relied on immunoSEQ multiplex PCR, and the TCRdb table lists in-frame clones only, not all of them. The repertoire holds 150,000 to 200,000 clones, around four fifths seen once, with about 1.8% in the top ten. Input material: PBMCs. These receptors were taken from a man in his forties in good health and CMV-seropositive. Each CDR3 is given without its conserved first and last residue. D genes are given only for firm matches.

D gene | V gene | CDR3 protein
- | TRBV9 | ASSRVRAGYT
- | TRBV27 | ASSILSGISGELF
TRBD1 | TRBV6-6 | ASSYSRDREELF
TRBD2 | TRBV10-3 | AISELAGVRNEQF
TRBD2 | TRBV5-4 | ASSLASGRSFNEQF
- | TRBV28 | ASIITQIYTEAF
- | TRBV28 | ASSLWRGNEQY
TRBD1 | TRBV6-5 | ASRADRGFWTEAF
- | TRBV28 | ASRLQTMGLANTEAF
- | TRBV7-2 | ASSLVGVQDGGYT
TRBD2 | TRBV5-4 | ASRPPPSGRREQY
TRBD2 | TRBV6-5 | ASRPGLAAYNEQF
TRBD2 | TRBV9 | ASSVGAAGVNEQF
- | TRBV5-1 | ASSFSGSSYNEQF
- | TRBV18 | ASSRDWDTEAF
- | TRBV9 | ASSVRAPSSYNEQF
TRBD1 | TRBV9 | ASSTDREQF
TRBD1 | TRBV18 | ASSGQGGDQPQH
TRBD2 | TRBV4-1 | ASSHPGGGAYDEQF
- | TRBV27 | ASSLSGASNQPQH
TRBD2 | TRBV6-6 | ASTGTSGSSYNEQF
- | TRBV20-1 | SARQADEQF
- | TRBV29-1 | SVQGLPGSTDTQY
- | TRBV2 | ASSGEDREKLF
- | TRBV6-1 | ASSEYVTGDSPLH
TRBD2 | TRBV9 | TSSVDGAGTYEQY
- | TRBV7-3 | ASSQGARAGNEQF
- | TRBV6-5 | ASSEVGSTEAF
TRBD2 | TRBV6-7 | ASRPTSGKVYEQY
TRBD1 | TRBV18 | ASSPPTGSNSPLH
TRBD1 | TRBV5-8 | ASSLGYRDRASTDTQY
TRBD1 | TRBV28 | ASRPSRGDGYT
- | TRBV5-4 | ASSGMNTEAF
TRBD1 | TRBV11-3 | ASSPLTGGSGELF
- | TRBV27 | ASSLSGDEQY
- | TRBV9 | ASSVELRDTEAF
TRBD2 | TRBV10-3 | AISEWGGRVNEQF
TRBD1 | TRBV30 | AWRIGTGDSPLH
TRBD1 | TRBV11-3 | ASSLDRDTAEQY
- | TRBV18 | ASSSFDRRDGQETQY
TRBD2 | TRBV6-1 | ASSDRLAGGPFQETQY
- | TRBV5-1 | ASSLEGWADTQY
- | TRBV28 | ASSKMDYGLANTGELF
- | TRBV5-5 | ASSLGPGGADYGYT
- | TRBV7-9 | ASSLGQMNEKLF
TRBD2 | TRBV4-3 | ASSQEPSRPETSGYYNEQF
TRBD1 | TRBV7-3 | ASSWDRSSNEQF